This entry concerns a single T cell receptor (beta chain). The data were obtained in a study of shared T cell receptors in the human thymus. Trimming cost V 5 bases and J 1 base, with 17 bases left between them. The germline V gene has CDR1 SGHDN and CDR2 FVKESK. There are 16 residues in the CDR3. The assay was immunoSEQ multiplex PCR, and TCRdb's table has in-frame clones only and misses some. The sample records 650,000 to 950,000 clones, approximately 85% being singletons. These same records also appear under a second study, on human thymus T cells. That work states: Corrective heart surgery yielded resections, and these provided the thymus tissue. Thymic TCR repertoires of unrelated people reportedly overlapped highly.

The sample consisted of thymocytes. The J gene is TRBJ1-1, the V gene TRBV14, with D hard to call. The source of this sequence is a girl less than two years old with a congenital heart defect. The CDR3 here is CASSFPAETKNTEAFF. The DNA of the CDR3 is TGTGCCAGCAGCTTTCCGGCCGAGACTAAGAACACTGAAGCTTTCTTT. The variable domain in full, completed from reference TRBV14 and TRBJ1-1, reads EAGVTQFPSHSVIEKGQTVTLRCDPISGHDNLYWYRRVMGKEIKFLLHFVKESKQDESGMPNNRFLAERTGGTYSTLKVQPAELEDSGVYFCASSFPAETKNTEAFFGQGTRLTVV.